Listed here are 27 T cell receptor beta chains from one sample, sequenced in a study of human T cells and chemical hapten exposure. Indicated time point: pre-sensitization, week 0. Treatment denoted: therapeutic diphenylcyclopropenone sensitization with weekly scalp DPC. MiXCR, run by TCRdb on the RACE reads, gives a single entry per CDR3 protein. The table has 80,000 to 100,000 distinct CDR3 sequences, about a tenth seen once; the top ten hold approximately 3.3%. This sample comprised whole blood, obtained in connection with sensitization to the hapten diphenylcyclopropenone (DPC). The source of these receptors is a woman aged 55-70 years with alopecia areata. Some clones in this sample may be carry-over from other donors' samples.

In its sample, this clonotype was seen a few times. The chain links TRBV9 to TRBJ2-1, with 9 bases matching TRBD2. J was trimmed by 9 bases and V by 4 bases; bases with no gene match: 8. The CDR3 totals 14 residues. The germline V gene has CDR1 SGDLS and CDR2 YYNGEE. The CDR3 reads CASSPNLAGPEQFF. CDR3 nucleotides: TGTGCCAGCAGCCCGAATCTAGCGGGGCCTGAGCAGTTCTTC.

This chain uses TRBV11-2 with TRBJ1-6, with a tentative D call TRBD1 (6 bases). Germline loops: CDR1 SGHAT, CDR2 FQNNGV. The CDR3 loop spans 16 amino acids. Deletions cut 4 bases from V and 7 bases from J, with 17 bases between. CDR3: CASSSLKQGRNSPLHF. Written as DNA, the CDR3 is TGTGCCAGCAGCTCCCTAAAACAGGGCCGCAATTCACCCCTCCACTTT.

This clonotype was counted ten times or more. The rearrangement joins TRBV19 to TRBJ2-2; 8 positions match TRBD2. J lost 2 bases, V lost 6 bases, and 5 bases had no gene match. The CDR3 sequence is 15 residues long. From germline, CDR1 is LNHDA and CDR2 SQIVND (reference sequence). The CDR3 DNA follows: TGTGCCAGTAGAACTAGCGGAGTTAACACCGGGGAGCTGTTTTTT. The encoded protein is CASRTSGVNTGELFF.

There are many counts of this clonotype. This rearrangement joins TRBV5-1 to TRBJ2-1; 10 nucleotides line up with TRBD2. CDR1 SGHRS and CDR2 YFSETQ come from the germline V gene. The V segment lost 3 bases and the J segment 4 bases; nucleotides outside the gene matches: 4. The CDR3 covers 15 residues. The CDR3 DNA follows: TGCGCCAGCAGCTCCAGCGGGGGGGCGTACAATGAGCAGTTCTTC. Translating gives CASSSSGGAYNEQFF.

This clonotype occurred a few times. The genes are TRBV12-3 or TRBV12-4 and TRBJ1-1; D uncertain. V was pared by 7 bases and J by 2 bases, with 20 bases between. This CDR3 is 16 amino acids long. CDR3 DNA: TGTGCCAGCACCGGGAGAGGGTCCAACATTAACACTGAAGCTTTCTTT. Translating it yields CASTGRGSNINTEAFF.

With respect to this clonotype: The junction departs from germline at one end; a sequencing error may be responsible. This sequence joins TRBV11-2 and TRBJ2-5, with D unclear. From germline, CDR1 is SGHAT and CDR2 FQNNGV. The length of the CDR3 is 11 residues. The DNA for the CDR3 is TGTACCAGCAGCCTCCAAGAGACCCAGTACTTC. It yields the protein CTSSLQETQYF.

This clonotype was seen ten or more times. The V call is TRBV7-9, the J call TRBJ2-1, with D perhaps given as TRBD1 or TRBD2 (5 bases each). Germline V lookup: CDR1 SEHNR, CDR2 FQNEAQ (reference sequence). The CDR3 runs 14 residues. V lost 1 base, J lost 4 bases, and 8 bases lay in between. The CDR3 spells CASSLEGPYNEQFF. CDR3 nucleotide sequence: TGTGCCAGCAGCTTAGAGGGACCGTACAATGAGCAGTTCTTC.

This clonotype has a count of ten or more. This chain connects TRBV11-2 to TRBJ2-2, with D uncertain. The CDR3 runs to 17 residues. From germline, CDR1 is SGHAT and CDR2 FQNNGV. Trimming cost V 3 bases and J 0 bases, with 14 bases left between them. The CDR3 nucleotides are TGTGCCAGCAGCTTCTACCCCCCGAGTACGAACACCGGGGAGCTGTTTTTT. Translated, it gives CASSFYPPSTNTGELFF.

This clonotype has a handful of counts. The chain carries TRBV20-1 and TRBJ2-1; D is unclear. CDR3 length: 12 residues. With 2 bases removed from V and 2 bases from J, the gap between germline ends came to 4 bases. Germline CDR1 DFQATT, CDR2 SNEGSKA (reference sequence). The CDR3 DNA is TGCAGTGCTAGAACAACCTACAATGAGCAGTTCTTC. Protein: CSARTTYNEQFF.

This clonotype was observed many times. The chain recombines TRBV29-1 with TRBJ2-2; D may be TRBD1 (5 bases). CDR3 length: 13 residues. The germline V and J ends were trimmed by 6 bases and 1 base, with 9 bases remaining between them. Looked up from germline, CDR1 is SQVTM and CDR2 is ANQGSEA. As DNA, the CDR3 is TGCAGCGTAAGGGGTCTGAACACCGGGGAGCTGTTTTTT. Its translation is CSVRGLNTGELFF.

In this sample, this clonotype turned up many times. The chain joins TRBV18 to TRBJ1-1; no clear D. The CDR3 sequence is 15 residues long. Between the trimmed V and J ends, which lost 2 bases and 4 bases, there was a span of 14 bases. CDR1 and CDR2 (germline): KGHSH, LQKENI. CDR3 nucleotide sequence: TGTGCCAGCTCACCAAGGGCAACTAGGTCCACTGAAGCTTTCTTT. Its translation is CASSPRATRSTEAFF.

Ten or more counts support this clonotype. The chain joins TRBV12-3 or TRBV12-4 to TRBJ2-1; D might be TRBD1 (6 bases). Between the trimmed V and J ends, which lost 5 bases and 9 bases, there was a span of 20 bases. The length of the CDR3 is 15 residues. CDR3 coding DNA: TGTGCCAGCAGTCCACAGGGTATGTGGGGCGGTGAGCAGTTCTTC. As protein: CASSPQGMWGGEQFF.

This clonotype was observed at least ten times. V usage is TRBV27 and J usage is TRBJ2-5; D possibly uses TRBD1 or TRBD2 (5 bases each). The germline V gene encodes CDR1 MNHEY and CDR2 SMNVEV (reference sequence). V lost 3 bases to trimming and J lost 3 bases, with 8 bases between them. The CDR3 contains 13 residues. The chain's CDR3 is CASSFGTEETQYF. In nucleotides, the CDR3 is TGTGCCAGCAGTTTCGGGACGGAAGAGACCCAGTACTTC.

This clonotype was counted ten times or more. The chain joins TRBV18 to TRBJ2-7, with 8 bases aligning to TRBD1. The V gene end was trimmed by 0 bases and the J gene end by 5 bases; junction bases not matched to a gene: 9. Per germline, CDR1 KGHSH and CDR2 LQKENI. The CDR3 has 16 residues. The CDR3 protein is CASSPPYQGAVHEQYF. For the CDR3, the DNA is TGTGCCAGCTCACCACCGTACCAGGGGGCGGTCCACGAGCAGTACTTC. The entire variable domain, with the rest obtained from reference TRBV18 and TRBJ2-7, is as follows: NAGVMQNPRHLVRRRGQEARLRCSPMKGHSHVYWYRQLPEEGLKFMVYLQKENIIDESGMPKERFSAEFPKEGPSILRIQQVVRGDSAAYFCASSPPYQGAVHEQYFGPGTRLTVT.

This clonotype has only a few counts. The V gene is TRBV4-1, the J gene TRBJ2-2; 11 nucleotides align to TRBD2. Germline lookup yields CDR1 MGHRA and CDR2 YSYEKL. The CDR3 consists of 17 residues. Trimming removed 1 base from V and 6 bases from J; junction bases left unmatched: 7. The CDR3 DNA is TGCGCCAGCAGCCAAGTTGATATGGGACTAGCGGCCGGGGAGCTGTTTTTT. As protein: CASSQVDMGLAAGELFF.

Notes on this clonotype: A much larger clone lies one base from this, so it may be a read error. The CDR3 nucleotides are TGTGCCAGTTGGCGGGGAATGACAGAAGCCCAAAAGACCCAGTACTTC. This gives the protein CASWRGMTEAQKTQYF. This sequence joins TRBV5-6 and TRBJ2-5; D perhaps matches TRBD2 (6 bases). There are 16 residues in the CDR3. Germline CDR1 is SGHDT and CDR2 is YYEEEE. Full variable domain (remainder filled in from reference TRBV5-6 and TRBJ2-5): DAGVTQSPTHLIKTRGQQVTLRCSPKSGHDTVSWYQQALGQGPQFIFQYYEEEERQRGNFPDRFSGHQFPNYSSELNVNALLLGDSALYLCASWRGMTEAQKTQYFGPGTRLLVL.

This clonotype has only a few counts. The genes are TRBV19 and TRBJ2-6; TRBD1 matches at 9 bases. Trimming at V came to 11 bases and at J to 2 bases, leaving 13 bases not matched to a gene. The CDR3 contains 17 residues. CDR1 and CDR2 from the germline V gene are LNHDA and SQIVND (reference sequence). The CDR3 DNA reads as TGTGCCGGACCCCGGGACAGGGAGTTCCCTGGGGCCAACGTCCTGACTTTC. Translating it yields CAGPRDREFPGANVLTF.

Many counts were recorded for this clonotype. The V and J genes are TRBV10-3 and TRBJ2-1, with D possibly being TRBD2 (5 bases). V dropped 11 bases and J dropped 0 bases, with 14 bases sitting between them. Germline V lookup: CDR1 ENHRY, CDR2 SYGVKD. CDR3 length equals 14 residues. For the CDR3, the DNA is TGTGCCTCCTCGGACTCGACCTCCTACAATGAGCAGTTCTTC. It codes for CASSDSTSYNEQFF.

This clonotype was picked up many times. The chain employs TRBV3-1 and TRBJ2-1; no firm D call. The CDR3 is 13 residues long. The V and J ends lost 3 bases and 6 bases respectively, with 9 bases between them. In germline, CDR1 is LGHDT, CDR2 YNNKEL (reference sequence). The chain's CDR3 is CASSQLNSNEQFF. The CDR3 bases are TGTGCCAGCAGCCAGCTTAACTCCAATGAGCAGTTCTTC.

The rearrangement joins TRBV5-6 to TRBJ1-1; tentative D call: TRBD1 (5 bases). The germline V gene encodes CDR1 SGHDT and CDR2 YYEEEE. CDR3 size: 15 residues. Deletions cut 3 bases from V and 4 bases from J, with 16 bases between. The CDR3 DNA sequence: TGTGCCAGCAGCTCCCCTCCTGGGGGGGTCACTGAAGCTTTCTTT. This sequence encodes CASSSPPGGVTEAFF.

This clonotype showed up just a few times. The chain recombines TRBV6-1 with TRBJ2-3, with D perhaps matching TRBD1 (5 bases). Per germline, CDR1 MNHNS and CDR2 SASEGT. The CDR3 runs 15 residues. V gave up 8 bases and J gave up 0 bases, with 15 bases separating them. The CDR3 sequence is CASDAQGTSTDTQYF. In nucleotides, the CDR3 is TGTGCCAGCGACGCTCAGGGTACTAGCACAGATACGCAGTATTTT.

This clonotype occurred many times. CDR3 DNA sequence: TGTGCCAGCAGCTTAGGGACGATTAGCGGGGGTGGGACCCAGTACTTC. This translates into CASSLGTISGGGTQYF. The J gene is TRBJ2-5, the V gene TRBV11-2; TRBD2 matches at 9 bases. In germline, CDR1 is SGHAT, CDR2 FQNNGV. The CDR3 contains 16 residues. Germline trimming cut 1 base from V and 7 bases from J; bases unmatched to any gene: 10. Combining the CDR3 with reference TRBV11-2 and TRBJ2-5 gives the whole variable domain EAGVAQSPRYKIIEKRQSVAFWCNPISGHATLYWYQQILGQGPKLLIQFQNNGVVDDSQLPKDRFSAERLKGVDSTLKIQPAKLEDSAVYLCASSLGTISGGGTQYFGPGTRLLVL.

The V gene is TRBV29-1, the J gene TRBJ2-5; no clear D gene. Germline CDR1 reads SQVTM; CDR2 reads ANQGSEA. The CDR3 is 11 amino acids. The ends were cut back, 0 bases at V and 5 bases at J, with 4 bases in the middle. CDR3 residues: CSVEELETQYF. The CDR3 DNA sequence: TGCAGCGTTGAAGAATTGGAGACCCAGTACTTC. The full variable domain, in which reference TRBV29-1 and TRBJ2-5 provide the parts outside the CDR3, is SAVISQKPSRDICQRGTSLTIQCQVDSQVTMMFWYRQQPGQSLTLIATANQGSEATYESGFVIDKFPISRPNLTFSTLTVSNMSPEDSSIYLCSVEELETQYFGPGTRLLVL.

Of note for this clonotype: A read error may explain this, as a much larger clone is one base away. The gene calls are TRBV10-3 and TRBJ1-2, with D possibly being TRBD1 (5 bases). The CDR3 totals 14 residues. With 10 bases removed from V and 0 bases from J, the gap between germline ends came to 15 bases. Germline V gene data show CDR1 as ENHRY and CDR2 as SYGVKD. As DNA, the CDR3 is TGTGCCACCAGGGAAGGGACCGCTAACTATGGCTACACCTTC. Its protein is CATREGTANYGYTF.

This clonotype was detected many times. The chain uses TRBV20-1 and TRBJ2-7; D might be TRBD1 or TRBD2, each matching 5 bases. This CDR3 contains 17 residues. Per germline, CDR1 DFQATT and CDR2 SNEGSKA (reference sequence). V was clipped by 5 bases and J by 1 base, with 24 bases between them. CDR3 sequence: CSAPPPTGRLMSYEQYF. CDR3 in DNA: TGCAGTGCTCCACCTCCAACGGGGCGCCTTATGTCCTACGAGCAGTACTTC.

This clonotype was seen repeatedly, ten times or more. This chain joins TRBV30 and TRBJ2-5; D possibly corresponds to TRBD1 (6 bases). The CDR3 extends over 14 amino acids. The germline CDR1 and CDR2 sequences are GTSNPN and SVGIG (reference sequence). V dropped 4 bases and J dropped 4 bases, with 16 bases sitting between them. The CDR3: CAWNRGQFLETQYF. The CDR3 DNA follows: TGTGCCTGGAATAGAGGACAGTTTTTAGAGACCCAGTACTTC. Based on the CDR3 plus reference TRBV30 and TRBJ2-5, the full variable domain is SQTIHQWPATLVQPVGSPLSLECTVEGTSNPNLYWYRQAAGRGLQLLFYSVGIGQISSEVPQNLSASRPQDRQFILSSKKLLLSDSGFYLCAWNRGQFLETQYFGPGTRLLVL.

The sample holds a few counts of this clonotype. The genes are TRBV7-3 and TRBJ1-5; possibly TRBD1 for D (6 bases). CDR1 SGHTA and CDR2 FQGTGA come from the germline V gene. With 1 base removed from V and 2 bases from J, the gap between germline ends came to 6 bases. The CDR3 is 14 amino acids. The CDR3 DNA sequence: TGTGCCAGCAGCTTAAGACAGGGCAATCAGCCCCAGCATTTT. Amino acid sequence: CASSLRQGNQPQHF.